The clone carrying this TCR beta chain was seen once. Its antigen is still unknown. The sample is drawn from a study of shared clonotypes between healthy human individuals. About the study: Three plates were used per donor for CD4 naive, three for CD4 memory, two for CD8 naive and one for CD8 memory.

Sequenced by immunoSEQ multiplex PCR; TCRdb stores in-frame clones only, minus some. The table includes 1,100,000 or so clones, 78% detected once. Trimming removed 5 bases at V and 4 bases at J, with 10 bases between. The V gene's germline CDR1 is SGHAT and CDR2 FQDESV (reference sequence). The CDR3 totals 13 residues. General study findings and limits: Investigators expected sequencing depth to affect clonotype sharing among donors. Around 5% was the fraction of naive CD4 clonotypes found shared across a few donors.

The V gene is TRBV11-1, the J gene TRBJ2-3; D is undetermined. This TCR came from a man aged 18 to 30 in good health. Some clones in this sample may be carry-over from other donors' samples. Sequencing input: memory CD4+ T cells from PBMCs. Subset reported: CD45RA-negative fraction. The CDR3 nucleotides read TGTGCCAGCAGCACCTCGCGGTCAGATACGCAGTATTTT. Protein sequence: CASSTSRSDTQYF.